The 3 T cell receptor beta chains below come from one sample, sequenced in a study of CD8+ T cells in alopecia areata (dated by TCRdb to 2017 to 2018). What this sample's time point label stands for: baseline before oral tofacitinib. Library preparation used the immunoSEQ multiplex PCR assay. To provide template for TCR sequencing, every sample had RNA extracted and reverse transcribed into cDNA. Entries here come from immuneACCESS through TCRdb and include only in-frame sequences with V and J called. Some clones fail to appear in such tables; in the studies checked, an unresolved V gene covers under half of the shortfall, and the cause of the remainder is unknown. In all, the sample holds some 180,000 clones, and almost 65% of those were seen once. The top ten constitute about 1.5% of the sample. Material: CD4+ T cells sorted from blood, obtained at week 0. These receptors were obtained from a human donor with alopecia areata.

The J gene is TRBJ1-1, the V gene TRBV10-2, with D possibly TRBD1 on 5 matching bases. The CDR3 is 12 amino acids. Germline values: CDR1 WSHSY, CDR2 SAAADI. With 6 bases removed from V and 6 bases from J, the gap between germline ends came to 11 bases. The CDR3 protein is CASRGGTPEAFF. In nucleotides, the CDR3 is TGCGCCAGCAGGGGGGGAACCCCTGAAGCTTTCTTT.

The rearrangement joins TRBV30 to TRBJ2-3; possible D gene TRBD2, 5 bases. The CDR3 consists of 16 residues. The V end lost 0 bases, the J end lost 2 bases, and 15 bases lay between the germline ends. The V gene's germline CDR1 is GTSNPN and CDR2 SVGIG (reference sequence). CDR3 loop: CAWSVMVRGYTDTQYF. CDR3 DNA sequence: TGTGCCTGGAGTGTCATGGTTCGGGGATACACAGATACGCAGTATTTT.

V usage is TRBV30 and J usage is TRBJ1-1; D might be TRBD1 (6 bases). The CDR3 has 14 amino acids. Trimming removed 8 bases from V and 0 bases from J, with 16 bases in between. Germline V gene sequence: CDR1 GTSNPN, CDR2 SVGIG (reference sequence). CDR3 residues: CAICGGNMNTEAFF. As DNA, the CDR3 is TGTGCCATTTGCGGGGGCAACATGAACACTGAAGCTTTCTTT.